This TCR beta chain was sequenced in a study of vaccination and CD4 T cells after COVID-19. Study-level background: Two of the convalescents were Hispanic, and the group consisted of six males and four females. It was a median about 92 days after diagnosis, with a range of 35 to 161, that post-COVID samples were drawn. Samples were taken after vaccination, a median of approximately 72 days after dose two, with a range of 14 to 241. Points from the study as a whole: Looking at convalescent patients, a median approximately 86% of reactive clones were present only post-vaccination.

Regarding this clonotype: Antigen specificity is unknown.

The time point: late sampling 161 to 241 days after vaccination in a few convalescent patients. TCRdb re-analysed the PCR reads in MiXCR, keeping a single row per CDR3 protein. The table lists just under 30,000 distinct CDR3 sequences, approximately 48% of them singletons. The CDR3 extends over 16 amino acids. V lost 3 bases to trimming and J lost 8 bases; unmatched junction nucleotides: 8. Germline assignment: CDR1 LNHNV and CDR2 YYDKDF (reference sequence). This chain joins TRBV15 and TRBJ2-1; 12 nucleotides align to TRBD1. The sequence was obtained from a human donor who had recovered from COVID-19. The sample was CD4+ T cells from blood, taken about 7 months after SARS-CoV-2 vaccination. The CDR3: CATSRVPGQGADEQFF. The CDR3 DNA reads TGTGCCACCAGCAGGGTCCCGGGACAGGGGGCCGATGAGCAGTTCTTC.